Here is one T cell receptor beta chain with its context. This sample stems from a study of blood T cell repertoires in COVID-19. Trimming took 1 base from V and 5 from J; bases not matched to a gene: 2. Germline V lookup: CDR1 LGHDT, CDR2 YNNKEL (reference sequence). The CDR3 totals 13 residues. Cohorts were assigned according to the clinical history that participants reported. Using immunoSEQ multiplex PCR, the repertoire was profiled, and TCRdb retains in-frame clones only, with some absent. This sample yields about 330,000 clones, of which 80% to 95% are seen a single time; 15% to 20% belongs to the top ten.

The clonotype originates from a woman aged 30 to 39 who had recovered from COVID-19. The genes are TRBV3-1 (or the pseudogene TRBV3-2) and TRBJ2-7; 7 nucleotides align to TRBD2. The sample consisted of PBMCs or T cells enriched from blood (not recorded which). The CDR3 DNA sequence: TGTGCCAGCAGCCAAGGACTAGCTGACGAGCAGTACTTC. This encodes CASSQGLADEQYF.